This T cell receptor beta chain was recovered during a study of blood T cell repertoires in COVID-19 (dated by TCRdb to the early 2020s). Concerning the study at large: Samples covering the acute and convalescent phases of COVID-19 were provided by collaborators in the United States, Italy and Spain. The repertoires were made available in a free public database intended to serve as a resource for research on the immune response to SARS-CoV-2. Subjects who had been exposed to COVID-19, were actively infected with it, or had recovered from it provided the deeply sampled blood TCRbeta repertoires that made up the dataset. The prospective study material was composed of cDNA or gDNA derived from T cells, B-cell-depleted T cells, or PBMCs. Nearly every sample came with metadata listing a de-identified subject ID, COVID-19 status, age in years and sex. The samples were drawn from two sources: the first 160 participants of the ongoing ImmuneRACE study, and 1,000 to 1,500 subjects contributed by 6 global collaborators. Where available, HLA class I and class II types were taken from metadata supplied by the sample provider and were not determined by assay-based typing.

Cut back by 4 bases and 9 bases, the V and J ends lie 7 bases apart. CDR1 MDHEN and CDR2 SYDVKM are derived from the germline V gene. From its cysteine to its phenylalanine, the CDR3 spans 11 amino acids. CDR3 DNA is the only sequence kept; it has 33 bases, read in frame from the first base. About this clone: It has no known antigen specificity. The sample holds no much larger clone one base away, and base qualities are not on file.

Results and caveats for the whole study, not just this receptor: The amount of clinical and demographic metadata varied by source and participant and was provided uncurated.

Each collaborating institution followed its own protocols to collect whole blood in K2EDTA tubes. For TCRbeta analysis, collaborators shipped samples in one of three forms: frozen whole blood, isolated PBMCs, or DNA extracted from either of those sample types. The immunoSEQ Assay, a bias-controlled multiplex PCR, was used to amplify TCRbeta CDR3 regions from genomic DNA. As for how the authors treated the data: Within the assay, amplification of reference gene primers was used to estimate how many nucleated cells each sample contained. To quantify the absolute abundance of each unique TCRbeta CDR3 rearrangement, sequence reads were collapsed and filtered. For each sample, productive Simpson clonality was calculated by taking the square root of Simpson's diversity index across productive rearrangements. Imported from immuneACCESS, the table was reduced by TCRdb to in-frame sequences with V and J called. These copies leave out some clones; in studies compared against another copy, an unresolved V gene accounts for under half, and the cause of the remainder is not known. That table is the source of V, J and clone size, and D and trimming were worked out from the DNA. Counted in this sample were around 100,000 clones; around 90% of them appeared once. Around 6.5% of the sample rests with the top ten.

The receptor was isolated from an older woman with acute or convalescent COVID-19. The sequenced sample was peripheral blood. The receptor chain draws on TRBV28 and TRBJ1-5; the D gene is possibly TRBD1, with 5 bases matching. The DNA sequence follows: TGTGCCAGCAGTTGGAGGGGGCCCCAGCATTTT. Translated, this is CASSWRGPQHF.